This TCR beta chain is drawn from a study of CD8 T cells in ankylosing spondylitis (dated by TCRdb to about 2017). With regard to the full study: The study profiled T cell receptor beta repertoires in healthy donors and ankylosing spondylitis patients to find disease-linked TCR variants. Peripheral blood was sampled, and synovial fluid was additionally collected from ankylosing spondylitis patients. The full study cohort was made up of about 25 ankylosing spondylitis patients and some 100 healthy donors.

A remark on this clonotype: Its antigen is still unknown. Base qualities are not recorded, but no much larger clone differs from it by a single base.

TCRdb shows the sequencer as Illumina HiSeq 2500. Quantitative 5'-RACE with molecular barcodes was used to prepare TCR beta libraries. The source study handled its data this way. A new computational method based on a probabilistic model of VDJ rearrangement was used to identify disease-linked TCR variants. Through fastp at Q25 and MiXCR, TCRdb rebuilt clones from the public reads, retaining in-frame beta chains. Rows with a matching CDR3 protein are joined into one entry that keeps the most common DNA and genes. For this entry, the V and J calls and clone size follow TCRdb and not the study's own pipeline. This sample lists a few hundred thousand distinct CDR3 sequences; roughly 20% were detected once. Jointly, the top ten make up 3.5% of the sample. Reading from cysteine to phenylalanine, the CDR3 counts 17 amino acids. Only the CDR3 region is kept as DNA, spanning 51 bases read in frame from base 1. CDR1 and CDR2 were assigned from the germline V gene as MNHNS and SASEGT. V gives up 5 bases and J gives up 8 bases, and the segment between their germline ends measures 27 bases.

The research as a whole found: Some motif variants had previously been reported in the synovial fluid and blood of reactive arthritis patients, which suggests shared mechanisms of disease initiation. A CD8+ phenotype was shown by the disease-linked clones, which were found at relatively low frequencies in peripheral blood. Significant enrichment of the disease-linked clones was reported in matched synovial fluid samples from ankylosing spondylitis patients. A TCR beta motif of seven or eight highly homologous amino acid variants appeared characteristic of blood from ankylosing spondylitis patients.

The sequenced sample consisted of blood, either unsorted or a sorted T cell fraction (not recorded which). The chain joins TRBV6-1 to TRBJ2-5; possibly the D gene is TRBD1, per 6 matching bases. This receptor was identified in a female donor with ankylosing spondylitis or in good health (not recorded which). The CDR3 protein: CASSRGTPNRVGDTQYF. The DNA sequence is TGTGCCAGCAGTAGGGGCACACCAAACAGGGTAGGAGATACCCAGTACTTC.